Below are 8 T cell receptor beta chains sequenced from a single sample in a study of CD8+CD57+ T cells in acquired aplastic anemia (dated by TCRdb to about 2018). The patients picked for sequencing were ones in whom flow cytometry had shown an expansion of CD8+CD57+ cells. Sequencing relied on an Illumina HiSeq 2000. TCR beta VDJ combination and CDR3 sequence profiling used genomic DNA as the template. TCRdb reanalyzed the raw reads on its own, using fastp at Q25 for trimming and MiXCR for clone calling, and kept in-frame beta chains. Rows are combined by CDR3 protein, so each entry shows the most common genes and DNA. Here the sample has around 120,000 distinct CDR3 sequences; 30% to 45% occur a single time. Jointly, the top ten make up 2.6% of the sample. Sequencing was done on a sample of sorted CD4+, CD8+, or CD8+CD57+ T cells (not recorded which) from PBMCs. Every receptor here comes from a human donor with aplastic anemia.

This clonotype appeared many times. The V call is TRBV7-3, the J call TRBJ2-3; D remains unclear. With 1 base removed from V and 6 bases from J, the gap between germline ends came to 8 bases. CDR1 and CDR2 from the germline V gene are SGHTA and FQGTGA. The CDR3 contains 13 residues. The chain's CDR3 is CASSLKSWDTQYF. The CDR3 coding sequence is TGTGCCAGCAGCTTAAAAAGTTGGGATACGCAGTATTTT.

The chain uses TRBV15 and TRBJ2-3; no clear D gene. This CDR3 has 13 amino acids. The germline V gene encodes CDR1 LNHNV and CDR2 YYDKDF (reference sequence). The V and J ends lost 5 bases and 9 bases respectively, with 15 bases between them. The CDR3 coding sequence is TGTGCCACCAGCCCCCAAGCAAGGTTGACGCAGTATTTT. As protein: CATSPQARLTQYF.

The gene calls are TRBV29-1 and TRBJ1-1; D is unclear. The CDR3 consists of 10 residues. In germline, CDR1 is SQVTM, CDR2 ANQGSEA. Trimming took off 7 bases at V and 0 bases at J, with 3 bases between the two ends. CDR3: CSGVNTEAFF. The CDR3 coding sequence is TGCAGCGGGGTGAACACTGAAGCTTTCTTT.

The chain has TRBV2 and TRBJ2-1; D call uncertain. V lost 3 bases, J lost 0 bases, and 9 bases lay in between. Germline lookup yields CDR1 SNHLY and CDR2 FYNNEI. This CDR3 comprises 15 residues. The CDR3 region has the DNA TGTGCCAGCAGTGAGCGGTTAAACTCCTACAATGAGCAGTTCTTC. It codes for CASSERLNSYNEQFF.

The rearrangement joins TRBV11-2 to TRBJ2-1; D is undetermined. The CDR3 is 15 amino acids. V lost 2 bases, J lost 8 bases, and 16 bases lay in between. Germline V gene data show CDR1 as SGHAT and CDR2 as FQNNGV. The CDR3 bases are TGTGCCAGCAGCTTATGGTCAGGTTTAGGTGATGAGCAGTTCTTC. Amino acids: CASSLWSGLGDEQFF.

Only a few counts were recorded for this clonotype. A much larger clone lies one base from this, so it may be a read error. The chain joins TRBV10-3 to TRBJ2-7; TRBD2 might be the D (5 bases). The CDR3 has 11 amino acids. CDR1 is ENHRY, CDR2 SYGVKD, per germline. CDR3 amino acids: CASSDYGEQYF. CDR3 coding DNA: TGTGCCAGCAGTGACTACGGAGAGCAGTACTTC.

This clonotype appeared many times. The V and J genes are TRBV11-3 and TRBJ2-3; TRBD2 is a possible D gene (5 bases). The V gene's germline CDR1 is SGHNT and CDR2 YENEEA. The length of the CDR3 is 13 residues. The V and J ends lost 2 bases and 2 bases respectively, with 5 bases between them. CDR3 in amino acids: CASSLLATDTQYF. The CDR3 nucleotides read TGTGCCAGCAGCTTACTAGCCACAGATACGCAGTATTTT. Full variable domain (outside the CDR3, taken from reference TRBV11-3 and TRBJ2-3): EAGVVQSPRYKIIEKKQPVAFWCNPISGHNTLYWYLQNLGQGPELLIRYENEEAVDDSQLPKDRFSAERLKGVDSTLKIQPAELGDSAVYLCASSLLATDTQYFGPGTRLTVL.

J is TRBJ1-1 and V is TRBV6-5, with a possible D match to TRBD1 (6 bases). CDR3 length: 14 amino acids. In germline, CDR1 is MNHEY, CDR2 SVGAGI. V was pared by 7 bases and J by 7 bases, with 19 bases between. The chain's CDR3 is CASKNRDRTDEAFF. The CDR3 coding sequence is TGTGCCAGCAAAAACAGAGACAGGACCGATGAAGCTTTCTTT.